This TCR beta chain stems from a study of OX40 agonist ivuxolimab in advanced cancers. Findings and limits, study-wide: Partly responding patients at 0.1-3.0 mg/kg showed some of the smallest clonal expansion. Several nonresponders also turned out to have low normalized T-cell clonal expansion. In CD8+ T cells, expanded clones were on average more numerous than in CD4+. At 0.1 to 3.0 mg/kg, CD4+ and CD8+ blood T cells expanded clonally by week 6.

Generated by immunoSEQ multiplex PCR, the TCRdb table keeps only in-frame clones and is missing some. The repertoire has tens of thousands of clones, roughly 84% of them found once; the top ten carry around 2.8%. The table lists this clone with a few counts. Its antigen is currently unknown. CDR1 SNHLY and CDR2 FYNNEI come from the germline V gene. This CDR3 contains 12 residues. The V and J ends lost 6 bases and 4 bases respectively, with 7 bases between them. The sequence derives from an adult with an advanced solid tumor such as melanoma, head and neck, liver or kidney cancer. Specimen: CD4+ or CD8+ T cells sorted from blood, collected in a trial of the OX40 agonist ivuxolimab. The V gene is TRBV2, the J gene TRBJ2-1, with a tentative D call TRBD1 (5 bases). CDR3 protein: CASRQEYNEQFF. For the CDR3, the DNA is TGTGCCAGCAGACAGGAGTACAATGAGCAGTTCTTC. Drawing the rest from reference TRBV2 and TRBJ2-1, the complete variable domain is EPEVTQTPSHQVTQMGQEVILRCVPISNHLYFYWYRQILGQKVEFLVSFYNNEISEKSEIFDDQFSVERPDGSNFTLKIRSTKLEDSAMYFCASRQEYNEQFFGPGTRLTVL.